The entry below gives a single TCR beta chain sequence along with its context. What it binds is unknown. Possible read error: a much larger clone is one base away. Ranging in age from roughly 6 to 90, the donors were healthy Caucasian individuals from Russia. Extraction of total RNA produced a minimum of 5 micrograms from each sample. A J-beta primer mix and a sample-barcoded 5' primer were used in a second PCR of about 7 to 12 cycles. TCRdb re-derived calls from the 5' RACE reads in MiXCR, one entry per CDR3 protein. The sample consists of some 1.8 million distinct CDR3 sequences, about two fifths of them appearing once. The sample belongs to a study of blood T cells in healthy people across ages. General study results and limits: The CMV status of each donor remained undetermined, and this could have confounded shifts in expanded clonotypes.

In germline, CDR1 is SQVTM, CDR2 ANQGSEA. The CDR3 runs 14 residues. The rearrangement joins TRBV29-1 to TRBJ2-3; D ambiguous. This sequence was found in a human donor in good health. Sequencing used blood. The chain's CDR3 is CSIDDPRITDTQYF. DNA of the CDR3: TGCAGCATTGATGACCCCCGTATCACAGATACGCAGTATTTT.